One sample yielded the 16 T cell receptor beta chains listed below, sequenced in a study of blood T cells in healthy people across ages. The authors ran a second PCR of roughly 6 to 12 cycles using a sample-barcoded 5' primer and a J-beta primer mix. TCRdb re-called the 5' RACE reads with MiXCR, one entry per CDR3 protein. The data show 700,000 to 950,000 distinct CDR3 sequences, about three fifths seen once. The sample consisted of blood. These TCRs come from a man aged 25 to 40 in good health.

This clonotype was found a few times. The V call is TRBV7-2, the J call TRBJ2-1, with a possible D match to TRBD1 (6 bases). Germline V CDR1 and CDR2: SGHTA, FQGNSA. The CDR3 consists of 15 residues. V lost 1 base and J lost 7, with 14 bases in between. DNA for the CDR3: TGTGCCAGCAGCTTAGGGACAGCAAATAGGAATGAGCAGTTCTTC. Its protein is CASSLGTANRNEQFF.

The CDR3 spells CASSSVDGNQPQHF. The CDR3, as DNA: TGTGCCAGCAGCTCAGTCGACGGTAATCAGCCCCAGCATTTT. The chain recombines TRBV7-2 with TRBJ1-5; no firm D call. This CDR3 has 14 residues. Germline CDR1 and CDR2: SGHTA and FQGNSA. The germline V and J ends were trimmed by 4 bases and 4 bases, with 11 bases remaining between them.

The sample holds a few counts of this clonotype. This chain's CDR3 is CASTGTGANVLTF. For the CDR3, the DNA is TGTGCCAGCACTGGGACTGGGGCCAACGTCCTGACTTTC. This chain links TRBV3-1 with TRBJ2-6, with D unclear. Germline V gives CDR1 LGHDT, CDR2 YNNKEL (reference sequence). The CDR3 covers 13 residues. V was cut by 7 bases and J by 2 bases, with 6 bases left in between.

The rearrangement links TRBV12-3 or TRBV12-4 to TRBJ1-4; D is possibly TRBD1 (5 bases). This CDR3 is 14 amino acids long. The V and J ends lost 7 bases and 4 bases respectively, with 13 bases between them. The DNA of the CDR3 is TGTGCCAGCACCCCCAGGGTGGGTAATGAAAAACTGTTTTTT. This encodes CASTPRVGNEKLFF.

This chain links TRBV20-1 with TRBJ2-5; D might be TRBD1 (5 bases). Trimming took off 7 bases at V and 0 bases at J, with 12 bases between the two ends. This CDR3 contains 13 residues. In germline, CDR1 is DFQATT, CDR2 SNEGSKA (reference sequence). As DNA, the CDR3 is TGCAGTGTTCAAAGGGGATACCAAGAGACCCAGTACTTC. This translates into CSVQRGYQETQYF.

The chain couples TRBV29-1 to TRBJ1-1; D call uncertain. Germline CDR1 and CDR2: SQVTM and ANQGSEA. The CDR3 has 13 residues. The V and J ends lost 7 bases and 2 bases respectively, with 14 bases between them. The CDR3 is CSATTWRNTEAFF. The CDR3 bases are TGCAGCGCAACGACATGGCGAAACACTGAAGCTTTCTTT.

The genes are TRBV15 and TRBJ2-5; 13 nucleotides agree with TRBD2. Gene TRBJ2-7 matches the end of the DNA better, so the J call may be wrong. The CDR3 consists of 19 residues. CDR1 LNHNV and CDR2 YYDKDF come from the germline V gene (reference sequence). CDR3: CATSTPTGGLAGNKYEQYF. In DNA form, the CDR3 reads TGTGCCACCAGCACTCCTACAGGGGGACTAGCGGGAAACAAATACGAGCAGTACTTC.

This sequence joins TRBV4-2 and TRBJ1-1; D is unclear. The CDR3 loop spans 14 amino acids. Trimming pared 0 bases from V and 4 bases from J, leaving 9 bases between. Germline lookup yields CDR1 LGHNA and CDR2 YNFKEQ. The CDR3, as DNA: TGTGCCAGCAGCCAAGATAACGGTGCCACTGAAGCTTTCTTT. The encoded protein is CASSQDNGATEAFF.

J is TRBJ1-2 and V is TRBV6-2 or TRBV6-3, with TRBD1 matching 7 bases. Germline lookup yields CDR1 MNHEY and CDR2 SVGEGT. V dropped 2 bases and J dropped 3; count of bases not matched to a gene: 3. The CDR3 contains 14 residues. The CDR3 reads CASSYPGQHYGYTF. The CDR3 DNA reads TGTGCCAGCAGTTACCCGGGACAGCACTATGGCTACACCTTC.

A word on this clonotype: At one end, the junction sequence differs from germline, possibly due to a read error. The chain is built from TRBV30 and TRBJ2-7, with no clear D. This CDR3 contains 12 residues. Looked up from germline, CDR1 is GTSNPN and CDR2 is SVGIG (reference sequence). The CDR3 region is CAWSVSWNEQYF. The CDR3 nucleotides read TGTGCTTGGAGTGTATCGTGGAACGAGCAGTACTTC.

CDR3 nucleotide sequence: TGCGCCAGCAGCCATGGAACAGGACGGCCTCTCTACGAGCAGTACTTC. The encoded protein is CASSHGTGRPLYEQYF. The V and J genes are TRBV4-3 and TRBJ2-7; weak D call: TRBD1 (5 bases). V lost 3 bases, J lost 3 bases, and 18 bases lay in between. Per the germline V gene, CDR1 is LGHNA and CDR2 is YSLEER. CDR3 length equals 16 residues.

The chain carries TRBV18 and TRBJ1-1; 9 nucleotides line up with TRBD1. V dropped 6 bases and J dropped 2; count of bases not matched to a gene: 10. The CDR3 consists of 16 residues. The germline CDR1 and CDR2 sequences are KGHSH and LQKENI. CDR3 region: CASSPSGQGPNTEAFF. CDR3 DNA: TGTGCCAGCTCTCCCTCGGGACAGGGCCCTAACACTGAAGCTTTCTTT.

V usage is TRBV12-3 or TRBV12-4 and J usage is TRBJ2-5; 7 positions match TRBD2. The CDR3 consists of 14 residues. Losses at the gene ends were 5 bases for V and 5 bases for J; bases not matched to a gene: 8. The CDR3 sequence: CASSASGRGETQYF. The CDR3 DNA is TGTGCCAGCAGTGCATCGGGGCGGGGGGAGACCCAGTACTTC.

The chain is built from TRBV20-1 and TRBJ1-2; D perhaps matches TRBD1 (5 bases). The germline V and J ends were trimmed by 6 bases and 2 bases, with 16 bases remaining between them. Germline V CDR1 and CDR2: DFQATT, SNEGSKA (reference sequence). The CDR3 is 14 amino acids. CDR3 nucleotides: TGCAGTGCCCATGTAGGACAACACAACTATGGCTACACCTTC. Residues: CSAHVGQHNYGYTF.

This clonotype has just a few counts. The chain is built from TRBV5-5 and TRBJ2-7; D is unresolved. Germline V lookup: CDR1 SGHKS, CDR2 YYEKEE (reference sequence). This CDR3 has 13 amino acids. Trimming pared 3 bases from V and 0 bases from J, leaving 7 bases between. In DNA form, the CDR3 reads TGTGCCAGCAGCTCCCGTAGCTCCTACGAGCAGTACTTC. This translates into CASSSRSSYEQYF.

This clonotype has just a few counts. This chain uses TRBV20-1 with TRBJ2-7, with TRBD2 matching 10 bases. The germline V gene has CDR1 DFQATT and CDR2 SNEGSKA (reference sequence). J lost 4 bases, V lost 3 bases, and 15 bases had no gene match. The CDR3 is 17 residues long. The CDR3: CSASLPPPWGLAYEQYF. In nucleotides, the CDR3 is TGCAGTGCTAGTTTGCCCCCGCCCTGGGGACTAGCGTACGAGCAGTACTTC.